The T cell receptor beta chain described here comes from a study of a mutant IDH1 vaccine in newly diagnosed glioma. The overall study: Pretreatment consisted of radiotherapy, temozolomide, or both, with most receiving both.

A note on this clone: Its target is not known.

Study-level findings and limits: Across multiple MHC alleles, 90% to 95% of patients had vaccine-induced responses.

The time point denotes: baseline, week 1 (first vaccination visit). As to treatment: pre-vaccination baseline after standard-of-care therapy. Those who donated had recent WHO grade 3 or 4 IDH1-mutant, ATRX-lost astrocytomas. Germline CDR1 is MGHDK and CDR2 is SYGVNS. This CDR3 has 17 residues. The germline V and J ends were trimmed by 1 base and 0 bases, with 15 bases remaining between them. Profiling relied on immunoSEQ multiplex PCR, and the TCRdb table lists in-frame clones only, not all of them. The table shows 90,000 to 95,000 clones, with approximately 83% occurring only once. The source is a woman aged 50 to 60 with glioma. The specimen was PBMCs, collected from a glioma patient treated with radiotherapy, temozolomide or both. The chain combines TRBV25-1 with TRBJ2-5, with a possible D match to TRBD2 (6 bases). The CDR3 spells CASSELGWRDHQETQYF. CDR3 in DNA: TGTGCCAGCAGTGAATTGGGGTGGAGGGACCACCAAGAGACCCAGTACTTC.